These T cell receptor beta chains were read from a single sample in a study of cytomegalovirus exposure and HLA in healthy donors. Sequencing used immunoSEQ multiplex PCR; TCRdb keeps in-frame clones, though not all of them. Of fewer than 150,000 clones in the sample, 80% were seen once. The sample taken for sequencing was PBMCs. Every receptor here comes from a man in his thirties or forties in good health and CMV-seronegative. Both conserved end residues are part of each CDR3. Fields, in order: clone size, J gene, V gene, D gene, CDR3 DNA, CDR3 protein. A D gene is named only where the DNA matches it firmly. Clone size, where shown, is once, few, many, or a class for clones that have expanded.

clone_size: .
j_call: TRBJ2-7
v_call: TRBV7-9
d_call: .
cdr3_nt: TGTGCCAGCAGCCAAGACGGGGGTTACGAGCAGTACTTC
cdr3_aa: CASSQDGGYEQYF

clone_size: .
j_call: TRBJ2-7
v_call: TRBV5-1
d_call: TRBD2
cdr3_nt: TGCGCCAGCAGCTTTACTAGCGGGAGCTACGAGCAGTACTTC
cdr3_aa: CASSFTSGSYEQYF

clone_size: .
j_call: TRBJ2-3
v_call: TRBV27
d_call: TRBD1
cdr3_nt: TGTGCCAGCAGTTTGGCCGGGACAGGGCGCACAGATACGCAGTATTTT
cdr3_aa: CASSLAGTGRTDTQYF

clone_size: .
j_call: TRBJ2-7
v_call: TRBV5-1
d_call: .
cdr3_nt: TGCGCCAGCAGCACCCAACCCACTAGCTACGAGCAGTACTTC
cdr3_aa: CASSTQPTSYEQYF

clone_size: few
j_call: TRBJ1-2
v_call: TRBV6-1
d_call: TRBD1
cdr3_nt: TGTGCCAGCAGTGGCGGGACAGGGGGTAACTATGGCTACCCCTTC
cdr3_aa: CASSGGTGGNYGYPF

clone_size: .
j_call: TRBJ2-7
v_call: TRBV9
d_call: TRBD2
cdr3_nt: TGTGCCAGCAGCCCCGGGACTAGCGGGATAATGGCCTACGAGCAGTACTTC
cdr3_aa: CASSPGTSGIMAYEQYF

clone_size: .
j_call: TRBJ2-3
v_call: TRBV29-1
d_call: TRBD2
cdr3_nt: TGCAGCGTTGAACTAGTCCTAGCGGGGGGGAGTTATACGCAGTATTTT
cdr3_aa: CSVELVLAGGSYTQYF

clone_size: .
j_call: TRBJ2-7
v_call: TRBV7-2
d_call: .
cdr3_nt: TGTGCCAGCAGCTTAGGTCTTTCCTACGAGCAGTACTTC
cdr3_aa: CASSLGLSYEQYF

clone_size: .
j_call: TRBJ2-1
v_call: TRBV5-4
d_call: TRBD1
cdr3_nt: TGTGCCAGCAGCAGGGACAGGGTGGCCTACAATGAGCAGTTCTTC
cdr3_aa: CASSRDRVAYNEQFF

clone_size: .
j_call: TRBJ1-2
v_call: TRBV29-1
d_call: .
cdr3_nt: TGCAGCGTTGAGGCCAGGAAGAACTATGGCTACACCTTC
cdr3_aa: CSVEARKNYGYTF

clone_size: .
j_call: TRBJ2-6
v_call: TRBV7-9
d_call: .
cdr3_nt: TGTGCCAGCAGCCCAGTCCTCAGCGGACCGGCCTCTGGGGCCAACGTCCTGACTTTC
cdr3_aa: CASSPVLSGPASGANVLTF

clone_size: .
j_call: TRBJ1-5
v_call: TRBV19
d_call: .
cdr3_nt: TGTGCCAGTAGTTTGCTAGGTCAGCCCCAGCATTTT
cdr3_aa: CASSLLGQPQHF

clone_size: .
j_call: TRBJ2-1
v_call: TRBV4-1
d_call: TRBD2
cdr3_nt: TGCGCCAGCAGTCAGCGGGGCCTCCACAATGAGCAGTTCTTC
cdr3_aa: CASSQRGLHNEQFF

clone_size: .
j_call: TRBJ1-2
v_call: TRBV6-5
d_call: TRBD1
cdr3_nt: TGTGCCAGCAGTAATACAGGGGAGACCTTC
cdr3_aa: CASSNTGETF

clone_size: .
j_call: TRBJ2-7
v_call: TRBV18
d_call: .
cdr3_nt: TGTGCCAGCTCGACCGGGACTTTGGCCTACGAGCAGTACTTC
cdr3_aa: CASSTGTLAYEQYF

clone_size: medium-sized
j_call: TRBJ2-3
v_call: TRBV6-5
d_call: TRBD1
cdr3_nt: TGTGCCAGCAGCCGACGCGACAGGGCGGGTACGCAGTATTTT
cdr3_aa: CASSRRDRAGTQYF

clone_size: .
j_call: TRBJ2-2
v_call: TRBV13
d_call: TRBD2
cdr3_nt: TGTGCCAGCAGCTTTCCCCTAGCGGGGACCGGGGAGCTGTTTTTT
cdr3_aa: CASSFPLAGTGELFF

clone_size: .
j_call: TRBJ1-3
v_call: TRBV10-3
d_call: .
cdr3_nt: TGTGCCATCACCCGGGAGAGCTCTGGAAACACCATATATTTT
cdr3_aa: CAITRESSGNTIYF

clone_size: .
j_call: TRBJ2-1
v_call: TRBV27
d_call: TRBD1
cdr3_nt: TGTGCCAGCAGACGACCGGGACAGGGTGGTGGCAATGAGCAGTTCTTC
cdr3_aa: CASRRPGQGGGNEQFF

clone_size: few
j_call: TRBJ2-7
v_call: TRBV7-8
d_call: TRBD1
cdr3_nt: TGTGCCAGCAGCCACAGGGACAGCTCCTACGAGCAGTACTTC
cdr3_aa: CASSHRDSSYEQYF

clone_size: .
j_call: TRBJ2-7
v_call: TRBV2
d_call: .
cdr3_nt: TGTGCCAGCAGGGCGGGGCACAGCTCCTACGAGCAGTACTTC
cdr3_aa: CASRAGHSSYEQYF

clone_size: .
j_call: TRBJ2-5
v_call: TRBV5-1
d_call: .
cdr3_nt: TGCGCCAGCAGCGCTGCAGTACAAGAGACCCAGTACTTC
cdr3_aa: CASSAAVQETQYF

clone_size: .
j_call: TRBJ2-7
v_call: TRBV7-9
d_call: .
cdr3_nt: TGTGCCAGCAGCTTAGCGTCGTCACGAGACGAGCAGTACTTC
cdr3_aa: CASSLASSRDEQYF

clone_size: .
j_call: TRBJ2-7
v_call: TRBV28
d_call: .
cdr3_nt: TGTGCCAGCAGTTATGGCAAAGACGAGCAGTACTTC
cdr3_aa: CASSYGKDEQYF

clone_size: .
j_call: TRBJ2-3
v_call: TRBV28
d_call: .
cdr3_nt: TGTGCCAGCAGTAAGGGGGGCACAGATACGCAGTATTTT
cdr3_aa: CASSKGGTDTQYF